This T cell receptor beta chain is drawn from a study of T-cell reconstitution after alpha-beta-depleted transplantation in children. Unique molecular identifiers were used to barcode this TCRbeta library. TCRdb reprocessed the PCR reads via MiXCR and lists one record per CDR3 protein. In the table there are some 500,000 distinct CDR3 sequences, around 16% of which are singletons. This clonotype was seen more than once but under ten times. The junction departs from the called germline gene at one end, perhaps through a read error. The V gene's germline CDR1 is MNHEY and CDR2 SMNVEV (reference sequence). CDR3 length: 15 amino acids.

The specimen comprised PBMCs from the stem cell graft donor, sampled from the stem cell graft. The V call is TRBV27, the J call TRBJ2-7, with D uncertain. This TCR was sampled from a human donor who donated a stem cell graft to a child with acute lymphoblastic leukemia. CDR3 coding DNA: TGTGCCAGCACTTTACGAGGAGTGGGTTCCTACGAGCAGTACTTC. Translated: CASTLRGVGSYEQYF.